A selection of T cell receptor beta chains follows, all from one sample in a study of T cells in Graves' hyperthyroidism and ophthalmopathy. TCRdb called the multiplex PCR reads again in MiXCR, with one record for every CDR3 protein. The sample lists some 300,000 distinct CDR3 sequences; approximately 17% were seen once. Specimen: blood. These receptors all stem from a young man with Graves' hyperthyroidism. CDR3s include the opening cysteine and the closing phenylalanine or tryptophan. The D gene is left open where the match is weak. Not every row has a clone size; where given, it reads once, few, many or a size class.

j_gene: TRBJ2-7
v_gene: TRBV24-1
d_gene: TRBD1
abundance: few
CDR3aa: CATSDGPGQGAGEQYF
CDR3nt: TGTGCCACCAGTGATGGACCGGGACAGGGGGCAGGGGAGCAGTACTTC

j_gene: TRBJ2-5
v_gene: TRBV7-2
d_gene: NA
abundance: NA
CDR3aa: CASSLGRGSGQETQYF
CDR3nt: TGTGCCAGCAGCTTAGGTCGAGGTAGCGGCCAAGAGACCCAGTACTTC

j_gene: TRBJ2-1
v_gene: TRBV19
d_gene: NA
abundance: NA
CDR3aa: CASKAREGSEQFF
CDR3nt: TGTGCCAGTAAGGCCAGGGAAGGTAGTGAGCAGTTCTTC

j_gene: TRBJ2-1
v_gene: TRBV3-1
d_gene: TRBD1
abundance: NA
CDR3aa: CASSQLGGTGSFF
CDR3nt: TGTGCCAGCAGCCAACTAGGGGGGACAGGGTCGTTCTTC

j_gene: TRBJ1-5
v_gene: TRBV3-1
d_gene: NA
abundance: many
CDR3aa: CASSPDPSGNQPQHF
CDR3nt: TGTGCCAGCAGCCCGGATCCAAGCGGCAATCAGCCCCAGCATTTT

j_gene: TRBJ1-2
v_gene: TRBV9
d_gene: NA
abundance: few
CDR3aa: CASSTLGQHFNYGYTF
CDR3nt: TGTGCCAGCAGCACCCTAGGGCAGCATTTTAACTATGGCTACACCTTC

j_gene: TRBJ2-1
v_gene: TRBV3-1
d_gene: NA
abundance: many
CDR3aa: CASSQRTFGYNEQFF
CDR3nt: TGTGCCAGCAGCCAACGGACGTTCGGGTACAATGAGCAGTTCTTC

j_gene: TRBJ2-3
v_gene: TRBV27
d_gene: NA
abundance: few
CDR3aa: CATGRKGLIADTQYF
CDR3nt: TGTGCCACCGGGCGCAAGGGGTTGATCGCAGATACGCAGTATTTT

j_gene: TRBJ2-3
v_gene: TRBV20-1
d_gene: NA
abundance: NA
CDR3aa: CSARDRLDAGDTQYF
CDR3nt: TGCAGTGCTAGAGATCGCCTCGACGCAGGAGATACGCAGTATTTT

j_gene: TRBJ2-2
v_gene: TRBV12-5
d_gene: TRBD2
abundance: many
CDR3aa: CASVDSGRRVGGELFF
CDR3nt: TGTGCTAGTGTGGACAGCGGGAGAAGGGTTGGCGGGGAGCTGTTTTTT

j_gene: TRBJ2-7
v_gene: TRBV7-8
d_gene: NA
abundance: many
CDR3aa: CASSPAGVSYEQYF
CDR3nt: TGTGCCAGCAGCCCAGCGGGCGTCTCCTACGAGCAGTACTTC

j_gene: TRBJ1-1
v_gene: TRBV10-3
d_gene: NA
abundance: NA
CDR3aa: CAISLGTNTEAFF
CDR3nt: TGTGCCATCAGCCTCGGGACCAACACTGAAGCTTTCTTT

j_gene: TRBJ2-5
v_gene: TRBV28
d_gene: NA
abundance: many
CDR3aa: CASSFRQGGTQETQYF
CDR3nt: TGTGCCAGCAGTTTCCGGCAAGGGGGGACCCAAGAGACCCAGTACTTC

j_gene: TRBJ1-4
v_gene: TRBV19
d_gene: TRBD1
abundance: once
CDR3aa: CASSSQGGLLNEKLFF
CDR3nt: TGTGCCAGTAGCTCCCAGGGGGGACTGCTTAATGAAAAACTGTTTTTT

j_gene: TRBJ2-7
v_gene: TRBV10-3
d_gene: TRBD2
abundance: many
CDR3aa: CAISDRTSGHEQYF
CDR3nt: TGTGCCATCAGTGATAGGACTAGCGGGCACGAGCAGTACTTC

j_gene: TRBJ2-1
v_gene: TRBV6-1
d_gene: TRBD2
abundance: NA
CDR3aa: CASSEAPRLAGAGEQFF
CDR3nt: TGTGCCAGCAGTGAAGCCCCCCGACTAGCGGGAGCGGGTGAGCAGTTCTTC

j_gene: TRBJ1-4
v_gene: TRBV25-1
d_gene: NA
abundance: many
CDR3aa: CASSPQGLTNEKLFF
CDR3nt: TGTGCCAGCAGTCCTCAGGGGTTGACTAATGAAAAACTGTTTTTT

j_gene: TRBJ2-3
v_gene: TRBV28
d_gene: NA
abundance: NA
CDR3aa: CASCYRDTQYF
CDR3nt: TGTGCCAGCTGCTACCGCGATACGCAGTATTTT

j_gene: TRBJ1-2
v_gene: TRBV2
d_gene: NA
abundance: many
CDR3aa: CASSERRQSSGYGYTF
CDR3nt: TGTGCCAGCAGTGAGAGGCGGCAGAGTAGTGGCTATGGCTACACCTTC

j_gene: TRBJ2-1
v_gene: TRBV5-1
d_gene: NA
abundance: NA
CDR3aa: CASSSGTPVVEQFF
CDR3nt: TGCGCCAGCAGCAGTGGGACTCCTGTAGTCGAGCAGTTCTTC

j_gene: TRBJ2-5
v_gene: TRBV4-1
d_gene: TRBD2
abundance: few
CDR3aa: CASSRKLAGGGQETQYF
CDR3nt: TGCGCCAGCAGTCGAAAATTAGCGGGAGGAGGTCAAGAGACCCAGTACTTC

j_gene: TRBJ2-2
v_gene: TRBV7-9
d_gene: NA
abundance: NA
CDR3aa: CASSLTSQNTGELFF
CDR3nt: TGTGCCAGCAGTCTGACGTCCCAGAACACCGGGGAGCTGTTTTTT

j_gene: TRBJ1-2
v_gene: TRBV6-1
d_gene: TRBD1
abundance: NA
CDR3aa: CASSWIDRDYGYTF
CDR3nt: TGTGCCAGCAGTTGGATCGACAGGGACTATGGCTACACCTTC

j_gene: TRBJ1-3
v_gene: TRBV7-9
d_gene: NA
abundance: many
CDR3aa: CASSQEGSGNTIYF
CDR3nt: TGTGCCAGCAGCCAGGAGGGCTCTGGAAACACCATATATTTT

j_gene: TRBJ1-3
v_gene: TRBV4-1
d_gene: NA
abundance: NA
CDR3aa: CASSQRSARSGNTIYF
CDR3nt: TGCGCCAGCAGCCAACGGTCGGCACGCTCTGGAAACACCATATATTTT

j_gene: TRBJ2-7
v_gene: TRBV11-2
d_gene: TRBD1
abundance: few
CDR3aa: CASIGQEYEQYF
CDR3nt: TGTGCCAGCATCGGACAGGAGTACGAGCAGTACTTC

j_gene: TRBJ1-1
v_gene: TRBV7-9
d_gene: NA
abundance: NA
CDR3aa: CASSQSSWGNTEAFF
CDR3nt: TGTGCCAGCAGCCAATCATCGTGGGGGAACACTGAAGCTTTCTTT

j_gene: TRBJ2-1
v_gene: TRBV20-1
d_gene: TRBD2
abundance: few
CDR3aa: CSASSPLAGGSEQFF
CDR3nt: TGCAGTGCTAGTAGTCCGCTAGCGGGAGGCTCTGAGCAGTTCTTC

j_gene: TRBJ1-4
v_gene: TRBV28
d_gene: TRBD1
abundance: NA
CDR3aa: CASHQGQYNEKLFF
CDR3nt: TGTGCCAGTCACCAGGGACAGTATAATGAAAAACTGTTTTTT

j_gene: TRBJ2-5
v_gene: TRBV20-1
d_gene: NA
abundance: many
CDR3aa: CSASTPGGGETQYF
CDR3nt: TGCAGTGCTAGTACTCCTGGGGGAGGAGAGACCCAGTACTTC

j_gene: TRBJ1-2
v_gene: TRBV30
d_gene: NA
abundance: NA
CDR3aa: CAWGRGFDYGYTF
CDR3nt: TGTGCCTGGGGAAGGGGATTCGACTATGGCTACACCTTC

j_gene: TRBJ2-7
v_gene: TRBV19
d_gene: TRBD1
abundance: NA
CDR3aa: CASKETGPYEQYF
CDR3nt: TGTGCCAGTAAGGAGACAGGGCCCTACGAGCAGTACTTC

j_gene: TRBJ1-1
v_gene: TRBV24-1
d_gene: NA
abundance: many
CDR3aa: CATSEGGGNTEAFF
CDR3nt: TGTGCCACCAGTGAGGGAGGGGGGAACACTGAAGCTTTCTTT

j_gene: TRBJ2-1
v_gene: TRBV18
d_gene: NA
abundance: many
CDR3aa: CASSHRTNEQFF
CDR3nt: TGTGCCAGCTCACACCGGACTAATGAGCAGTTCTTC

j_gene: TRBJ1-5
v_gene: TRBV20-1
d_gene: NA
abundance: NA
CDR3aa: CSARGTDGNQPQHF
CDR3nt: TGCAGTGCTAGAGGGACAGACGGCAATCAGCCCCAGCATTTT

j_gene: TRBJ2-1
v_gene: TRBV28
d_gene: NA
abundance: NA
CDR3aa: CASRAGPHYNEQFF
CDR3nt: TGTGCCAGCAGGGCCGGGCCCCACTACAATGAGCAGTTCTTC

j_gene: TRBJ2-5
v_gene: TRBV4-1
d_gene: NA
abundance: NA
CDR3aa: CASSQEPGHRQETQYF
CDR3nt: TGCGCCAGCAGCCAAGAGCCGGGACACCGGCAAGAGACCCAGTACTTC